The 13 T cell receptor beta chains below all came from one sample that was sequenced in a study of T cell responses to AZD1222 COVID-19 vaccine (dated by TCRdb to about 2021). The library relied on the immunoSEQ multiplex PCR assay. TCRdb holds this immuneACCESS table with in-frame rearrangements only. Some clones are missing; in checked studies, unresolved V genes explain under half, and the rest has no known cause. The sample table records 75,000 to 100,000 clones; around 83% of these occur just once. Roughly an eighth of the sample belongs to the ten largest clones. In light of the paper, this sample's time point label describes: baseline before first vaccination. The sequencing used peripheral blood, collected on day 0 of AZD1222 vaccination. These receptors all stem from an adult in good health.

This chain uses TRBV7-9 with TRBJ2-7, with D possibly TRBD2 on 5 matching bases. With 2 bases removed from V and 9 bases from J, the gap between germline ends came to 20 bases. Germline CDR1 reads SEHNR; CDR2 reads FQNEAQ (reference sequence). The CDR3 loop spans 15 amino acids. CDR3 DNA: TGTGCCAGCAGCTTATACGCCTCAGCGCCGGCGGGGCAGTACTTC. Its protein is CASSLYASAPAGQYF.

This clone appeared a single time. V and J are TRBV12-3 or TRBV12-4 and TRBJ1-6; D is undetermined. CDR3 length: 13 amino acids. Trimming stripped 7 bases from V and 7 bases from J, with 11 bases between. The DNA for the CDR3 is TGTGCCAGCACCGTGCGTATGAATTCACCCCTCCACTTT. Protein product: CASTVRMNSPLHF.

This clone was recorded only once. The chain couples TRBV7-2 to TRBJ1-6; possible D gene TRBD1, 5 bases. The CDR3 loop spans 14 amino acids. Looked up from germline, CDR1 is SGHTA and CDR2 is FQGNSA. The V and J ends lost 4 bases and 4 bases respectively, with 8 bases between them. The CDR3 reads CASSWDGYNSPLHF. The DNA of the CDR3 is TGTGCCAGCAGCTGGGACGGGTATAATTCACCCCTCCACTTT.

This clone appeared a few times. The chain recombines TRBV24-1 with TRBJ1-5; D may be TRBD1 (6 bases). V lost 3 bases and J lost 6, with 17 bases in between. CDR1 and CDR2 (germline): KGHDR, SFDVKD. CDR3 length equals 16 residues. CDR3 nucleotide sequence: TGTGCCACCAGTGATGCCGCCAGGGGAGTTTTTCAGCCCCAGCATTTT. Translating it yields CATSDAARGVFQPQHF.

The chain carries TRBV28 and TRBJ1-2; D perhaps matches TRBD1 (5 bases). Germline loops: CDR1 MDHEN, CDR2 SYDVKM. V lost 2 bases, J lost 1 base, and 8 bases lay in between. The CDR3 runs to 14 residues. The CDR3 DNA reads as TGTGCCAGCAGTTTAAGTCAGGGTAACTATGGCTACACCTTC. Amino acid sequence: CASSLSQGNYGYTF.

The V call is TRBV5-1, the J call TRBJ2-7; D assignment may be TRBD1 or TRBD2 (5 bases each). CDR3 length equals 16 residues. Trimming left V 0 bases short and J 2 bases short, with 15 bases between. Germline V gene data show CDR1 as SGHRS and CDR2 as YFSETQ. The CDR3 DNA reads TGCGCCAGCAGCTTGGCCGGGGCCCGCCTCGCCTACGAGCAGTACTTC. Translated, it gives CASSLAGARLAYEQYF.

V is TRBV24-1 and J is TRBJ1-1; tentative D call: TRBD1 (6 bases). Between the trimmed V and J ends, which lost 3 bases and 2 bases, there was a span of 12 bases. This CDR3 contains 15 residues. Germline CDR1 and CDR2: KGHDR and SFDVKD. As DNA, the CDR3 is TGTGCCACCAGTGATCCGAAACAGGGAAACACTGAAGCTTTCTTT. Protein: CATSDPKQGNTEAFF.

J is TRBJ1-2 and V is TRBV3-1 (or the pseudogene TRBV3-2); TRBD1 aligns across 7 bases. CDR1 and CDR2 (germline): LGHDT, YNNKEL (reference sequence). Trimming cost V 0 bases and J 4 bases; bases outside gene matches: 2. The CDR3 covers 14 residues. The CDR3, as DNA: TGTGCCAGCAGCCAAGACGGGACAGCCTATGGCTACACCTTC. This encodes CASSQDGTAYGYTF.

V is TRBV19 and J is TRBJ1-5; TRBD1 might be the D (5 bases). Looked up from germline, CDR1 is LNHDA and CDR2 is SQIVND (reference sequence). This CDR3 spans 16 amino acids. V dropped 6 bases and J dropped 3 bases, with 18 bases sitting between them. This CDR3 is CASSPTRDGNNQPQHF. In DNA, the CDR3 is TGTGCCAGTAGCCCTACTCGGGACGGGAACAATCAGCCCCAGCATTTT. The full variable domain, with the rest looked up from reference TRBV19 and TRBJ1-5, is DGGITQSPKYLFRKEGQNVTLSCEQNLNHDAMYWYRQDPGQGLRLIYYSQIVNDFQKGDIAEGYSVSREKKESFPLTVTSAQKNPTAFYLCASSPTRDGNNQPQHFGDGTRLSIL.

The J gene is TRBJ1-1, the V gene TRBV7-9; TRBD1 matches at 11 bases. CDR1 and CDR2 from the germline V gene are SEHNR and FQNEAQ (reference sequence). The V gene end was trimmed by 5 bases and the J gene end by 6 bases; junction bases not matched to a gene: 5. CDR3 length equals 14 residues. The DNA for the CDR3 is TGTGCCAGCAGCCTCGGGACAGGGGGTCCTGAAGCTTTCTTT. Protein: CASSLGTGGPEAFF.

The rearrangement links TRBV6-5 to TRBJ1-5; 7 bases line up with TRBD1. Germline V gives CDR1 MNHEY, CDR2 SVGAGI. The CDR3 totals 15 residues. J was trimmed by 1 base and V by 7 bases; bases with no gene match: 7. For the CDR3, the DNA is TGTGCCAGCACACCGGTGGGACAGAGCAATCAGCCCCAGCATTTT. The encoded protein is CASTPVGQSNQPQHF.

The chain joins TRBV5-1 to TRBJ1-6; TRBD1 matches at 10 bases. The V segment lost 4 bases and the J segment 7 bases; nucleotides outside the gene matches: 5. The CDR3 runs 15 residues. The germline CDR1 and CDR2 sequences are SGHRS and YFSETQ. CDR3 residues: CASSQGQGGNSPLHF. CDR3 DNA sequence: TGCGCCAGCAGCCAAGGACAGGGGGGGAATTCACCCCTCCACTTT. Full variable domain (rest looked up from reference TRBV5-1 and TRBJ1-6): KAGVTQTPRYLIKTRGQQVTLSCSPISGHRSVSWYQQTPGQGLQFLFEYFSETQRNKGNFPGRFSGRQFSNSRSEMNVSTLELGDSALYLCASSQGQGGNSPLHFGNGTRLTVT.

The genes are TRBV29-1 and TRBJ1-2, with 7 bases aligning to TRBD1. CDR3 length equals 12 residues. Trimming at V came to 6 bases and at J to 8 bases, leaving 9 bases not matched to a gene. The V gene's germline CDR1 is SQVTM and CDR2 ANQGSEA. CDR3 sequence reads: CSVGRDSQGYTF. Here the CDR3 DNA reads TGCAGCGTCGGGCGGGACAGTCAGGGCTACACCTTC.